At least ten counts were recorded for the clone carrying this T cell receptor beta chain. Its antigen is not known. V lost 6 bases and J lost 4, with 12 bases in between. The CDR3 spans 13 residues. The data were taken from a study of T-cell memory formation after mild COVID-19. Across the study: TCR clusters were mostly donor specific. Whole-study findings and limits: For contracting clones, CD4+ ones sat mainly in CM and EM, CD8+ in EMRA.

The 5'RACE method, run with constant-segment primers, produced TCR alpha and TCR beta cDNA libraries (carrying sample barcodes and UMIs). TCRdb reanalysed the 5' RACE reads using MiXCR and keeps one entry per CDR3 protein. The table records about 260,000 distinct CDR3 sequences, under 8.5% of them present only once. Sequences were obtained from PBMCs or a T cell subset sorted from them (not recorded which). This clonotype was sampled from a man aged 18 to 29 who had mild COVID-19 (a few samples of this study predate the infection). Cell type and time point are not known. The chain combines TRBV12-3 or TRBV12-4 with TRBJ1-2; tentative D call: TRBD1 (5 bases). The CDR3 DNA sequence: TGTGCCAGCAGAACCACAGGAACCTATGGCTACACCTTC. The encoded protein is CASRTTGTYGYTF.